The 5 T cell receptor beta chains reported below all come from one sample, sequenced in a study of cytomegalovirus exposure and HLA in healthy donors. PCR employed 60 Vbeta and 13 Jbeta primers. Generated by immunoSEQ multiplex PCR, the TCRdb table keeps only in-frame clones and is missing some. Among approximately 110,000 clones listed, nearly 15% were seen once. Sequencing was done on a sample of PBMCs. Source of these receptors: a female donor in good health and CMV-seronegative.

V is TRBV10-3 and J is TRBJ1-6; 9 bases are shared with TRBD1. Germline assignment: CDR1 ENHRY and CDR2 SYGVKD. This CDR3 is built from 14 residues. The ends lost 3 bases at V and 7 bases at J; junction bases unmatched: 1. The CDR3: CAISDGTGNSPLHF. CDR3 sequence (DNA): TGTGCCATCAGTGATGGGACAGGGAATTCACCCCTCCACTTT.

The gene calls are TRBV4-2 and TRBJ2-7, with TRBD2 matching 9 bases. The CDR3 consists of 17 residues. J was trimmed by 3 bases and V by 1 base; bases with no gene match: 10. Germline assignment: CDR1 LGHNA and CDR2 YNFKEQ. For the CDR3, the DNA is TGTGCCAGCAGCCAAGCGGGGGCGGGAGGGCCACGCTACGAGCAGTACTTC. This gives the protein CASSQAGAGGPRYEQYF.

CDR3 region: CATSRDSDYGELFF. The CDR3 bases are TGTGCCACCAGCAGAGATTCAGACTACGGGGAGCTGTTTTTT. The chain uses TRBV15 and TRBJ2-2, with D perhaps matching TRBD2 (5 bases). Germline CDR1 is LNHNV and CDR2 is YYDKDF (reference sequence). The length of the CDR3 is 14 residues. Trimming removed 0 bases at V and 7 bases at J, with 9 bases between.

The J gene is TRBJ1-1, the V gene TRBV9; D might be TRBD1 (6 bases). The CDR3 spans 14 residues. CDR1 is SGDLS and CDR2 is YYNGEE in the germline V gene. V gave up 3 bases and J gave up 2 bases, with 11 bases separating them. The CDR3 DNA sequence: TGTGCCAGCAGCGCCGGACAGTTAAACACTGAAGCTTTCTTT. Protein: CASSAGQLNTEAFF.

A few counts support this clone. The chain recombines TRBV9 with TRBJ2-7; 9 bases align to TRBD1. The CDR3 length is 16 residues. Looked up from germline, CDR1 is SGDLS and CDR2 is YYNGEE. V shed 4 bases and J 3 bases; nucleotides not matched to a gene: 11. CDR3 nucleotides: TGTGCCAGCAGCCCAAAGGGGGGACAGGGATTCTACGAGCAGTACTTC. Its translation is CASSPKGGQGFYEQYF.